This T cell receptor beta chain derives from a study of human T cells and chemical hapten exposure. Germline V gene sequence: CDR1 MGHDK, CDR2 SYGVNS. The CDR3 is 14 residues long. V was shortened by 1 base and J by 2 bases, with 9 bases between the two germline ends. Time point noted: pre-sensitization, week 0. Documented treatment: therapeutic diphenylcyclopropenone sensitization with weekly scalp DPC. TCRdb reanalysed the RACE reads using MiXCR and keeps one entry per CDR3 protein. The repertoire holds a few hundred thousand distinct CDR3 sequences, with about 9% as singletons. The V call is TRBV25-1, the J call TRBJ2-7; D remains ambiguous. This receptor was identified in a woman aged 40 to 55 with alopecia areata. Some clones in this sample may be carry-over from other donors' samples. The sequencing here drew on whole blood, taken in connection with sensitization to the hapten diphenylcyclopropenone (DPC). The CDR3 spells CASSESGSAYEQYF. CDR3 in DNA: TGTGCCAGCAGTGAATCTGGCAGTGCCTACGAGCAGTACTTC.